This T cell receptor beta chain comes out of a study of shared clonotypes between healthy human individuals. Overall study results and limits: The small donor group covered limited genetic and exposure diversity. The generation probabilities recorded for non-shared clonotypes fell below those of clonotypes shared by all four donors.

Details on this clone: Its antigen is not identified.

Healthy and HIV-negative, the adult donors had no recent acute infections or vaccinations. It was roughly 210 ng DNA, 30,000 or so T cell genomes, that sorted-subset replicate PCRs used. Method: immunoSEQ multiplex PCR; TCRdb's copy keeps in-frame clones and lacks some. The sample shows around 1.4 million clones, 98% to 99% of them seen only once. The ends were cut back, 6 bases at V and 5 bases at J, with 14 bases in the middle. This CDR3 contains 14 residues. The germline V gene has CDR1 MNHEY and CDR2 SVGAGI. The receptor comes from a man aged 30 to 45 in good health. This sequence joins TRBV6-5 and TRBJ1-5; D may be TRBD1 (5 bases). The sequenced sample consisted of naive CD4+ T cells sorted from blood. This sample's subset: CD45RA+ positively selected. CDR3 in amino acids: CASSDSGKDQPQHF. CDR3 coding DNA: TGTGCCAGCAGCGACAGCGGGAAGGATCAGCCCCAGCATTTT.